A single TCR beta chain is shown here with its context. No antigen is known for it. The sample is drawn from a study of cytomegalovirus exposure and HLA in healthy donors. Trimming took 6 bases from V and 3 from J, leaving 11 bases between them. CDR1 is MDHEN, CDR2 SYDVKM, per germline. The CDR3 is 14 residues long. Each donor was nominally healthy when sampled (though unrecorded immune exposures were likely). Whole-study results and caveats: The study flagged approximately 180 TCR beta chains as cytomegalovirus-associated. One variant, a missense change in DCLRE1C, was linked in a later analysis to TCR beta V- and J-gene trimming.

Primers: 60 Vbeta forward and 13 Jbeta reverse. Assay: immunoSEQ multiplex PCR; the TCRdb copy retains only in-frame clones and omits some. The repertoire table contains about 51,000 clones. Sequencing input: PBMCs. This receptor was identified in a man aged 40-50 years in good health and CMV-seropositive. This chain connects TRBV28 to TRBJ1-4; the D gene is possibly TRBD1 (6 bases). CDR3 sequence reads: CASSRRGSNEKLFF. CDR3 coding DNA: TGTGCCAGCAGCAGAAGGGGGTCTAATGAAAAACTGTTTTTT.